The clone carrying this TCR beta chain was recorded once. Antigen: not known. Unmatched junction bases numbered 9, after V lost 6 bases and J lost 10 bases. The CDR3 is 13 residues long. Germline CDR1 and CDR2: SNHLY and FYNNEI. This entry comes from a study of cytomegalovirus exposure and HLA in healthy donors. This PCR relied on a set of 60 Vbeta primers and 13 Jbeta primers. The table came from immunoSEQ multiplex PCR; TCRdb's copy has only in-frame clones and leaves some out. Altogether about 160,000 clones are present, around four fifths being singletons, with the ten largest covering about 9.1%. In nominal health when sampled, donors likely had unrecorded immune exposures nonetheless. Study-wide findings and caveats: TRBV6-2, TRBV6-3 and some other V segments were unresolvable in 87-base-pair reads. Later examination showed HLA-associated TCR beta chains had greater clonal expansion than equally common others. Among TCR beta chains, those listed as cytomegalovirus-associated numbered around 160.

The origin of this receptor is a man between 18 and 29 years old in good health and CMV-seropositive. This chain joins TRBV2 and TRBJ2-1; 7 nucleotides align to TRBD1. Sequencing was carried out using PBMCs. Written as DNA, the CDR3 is TGTGCCAGCAGCCGTGGACAGGCTACCGAGCAGTTCTTC. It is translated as CASSRGQATEQFF.